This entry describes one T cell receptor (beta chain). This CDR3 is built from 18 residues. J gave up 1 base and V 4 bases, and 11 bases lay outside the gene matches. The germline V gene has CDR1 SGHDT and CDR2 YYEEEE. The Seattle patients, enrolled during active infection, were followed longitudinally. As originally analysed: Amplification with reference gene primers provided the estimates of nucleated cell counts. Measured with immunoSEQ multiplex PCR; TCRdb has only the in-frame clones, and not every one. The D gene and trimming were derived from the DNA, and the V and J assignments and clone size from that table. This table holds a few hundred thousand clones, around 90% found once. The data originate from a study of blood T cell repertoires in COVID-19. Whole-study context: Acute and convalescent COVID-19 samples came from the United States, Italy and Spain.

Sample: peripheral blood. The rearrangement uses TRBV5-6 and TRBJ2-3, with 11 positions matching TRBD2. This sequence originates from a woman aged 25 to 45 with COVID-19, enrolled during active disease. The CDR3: CASSIALAGEVGTDTQYF. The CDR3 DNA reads TGTGCCAGCAGCATCGCACTAGCGGGAGAGGTGGGCACAGATACGCAGTATTTT.